These 9 T cell receptor beta chains were sequenced from one sample in a study of cytomegalovirus exposure and HLA in healthy donors. Sequenced by immunoSEQ multiplex PCR; TCRdb stores in-frame clones only, minus some. The sample holds some 170,000 clones; approximately 87% are singletons and the top ten take approximately 1.5%. The sequencing sample was made of PBMCs. These receptor sequences come from a woman aged 25 to 39 in good health and CMV-seronegative.

The rearrangement links TRBV29-1 to TRBJ2-1, with a tentative D call TRBD2 (5 bases). The CDR3 length is 16 residues. Trimming removed 1 base from V and 1 base from J, with 14 bases in between. Germline CDR1 and CDR2: SQVTM and ANQGSEA. The CDR3 DNA is TGCAGCGTTGAAGGAGAAGAGGGTTGGTCCTACAATGAGCAGTTCTTC. Protein product: CSVEGEEGWSYNEQFF.

The chain couples TRBV5-4 to TRBJ1-4; D might be TRBD1 (6 bases). The CDR3 spans 15 residues. Trimming shortened V by 4 bases and J by 3 bases, and 13 bases separated the two germline ends. Germline lookup yields CDR1 SGHNT and CDR2 YYREEE (reference sequence). The CDR3 region is CASSGSQGSNEKLFF. DNA for the CDR3: TGTGCCAGCAGCGGATCACAGGGCTCTAATGAAAAACTGTTTTTT.

This chain joins TRBV4-2 and TRBJ1-5; 10 positions agree with TRBD1. After removal of 4 bases from V and 0 bases from J, the junction contained 12 bases not matched to a gene. The CDR3 covers 19 residues. Per germline, CDR1 LGHNA and CDR2 YNFKEQ. The CDR3 coding sequence is TGTGCCAGCAGCCCCCTGGGGACAGGGGATGCCGTTAGCAATCAGCCCCAGCATTTT. Protein product: CASSPLGTGDAVSNQPQHF.

The CDR3 is CASSLRQGADYTF. In nucleotides, the CDR3 is TGTGCCAGCAGTTTGCGGCAGGGGGCGGACTACACCTTC. This sequence joins TRBV27 and TRBJ1-2; 8 nucleotides match TRBD1. Germline V CDR1 and CDR2: MNHEY, SMNVEV (reference sequence). CDR3 size: 13 residues. Unmatched junction bases numbered 7, after V lost 3 bases and J lost 10 bases.

The V call is TRBV5-4, the J call TRBJ2-1, with a weak D call TRBD1 (6 bases). The CDR3 consists of 16 residues. The V end lost 2 bases, the J end lost 4 bases, and 16 bases lay between the germline ends. From germline, CDR1 is SGHNT and CDR2 YYREEE (reference sequence). CDR3 nucleotides: TGTGCCAGCAGCTTCCGTAGGGGGACCGCGTACAATGAGCAGTTCTTC. It encodes CASSFRRGTAYNEQFF.

The J gene is TRBJ1-5, the V gene TRBV28, with D unclear. Deletions cut 6 bases from V and 3 bases from J, with 9 bases between. The germline CDR1 and CDR2 sequences are MDHEN and SYDVKM. There are 13 residues in the CDR3. CDR3 amino acids: CASRVRFNQPQHF. In nucleotides, the CDR3 is TGTGCCAGCAGAGTGAGGTTCAATCAGCCCCAGCATTTT.

J is TRBJ2-7 and V is TRBV4-2; 9 positions agree with TRBD1. This CDR3 is built from 15 residues. With V trimmed by 0 bases and J by 1 base, 1 base remained unmatched. CDR1 is LGHNA and CDR2 is YNFKEQ in the germline V gene. CDR3 protein: CASSQDGTGSYEQYF. In DNA, the CDR3 is TGTGCCAGCAGCCAAGATGGGACAGGGTCCTACGAGCAGTACTTC.

This clone showed up just a few times. The V gene is TRBV6-1, the J gene TRBJ1-6, with unresolved D. Germline V gene sequence: CDR1 MNHNS, CDR2 SASEGT. The CDR3 loop spans 18 amino acids. The ends were cut back, 1 base at V and 7 bases at J, with 20 bases in the middle. Here the CDR3 reads CASSEVKEGDRGNSPLHF. CDR3 DNA sequence: TGTGCCAGCAGTGAAGTTAAGGAGGGAGACCGGGGAAATTCACCCCTCCACTTT.

The chain couples TRBV28 to TRBJ2-4, with TRBD1 as a possible D gene (5 bases). The CDR3 runs to 14 residues. The germline CDR1 and CDR2 sequences are MDHEN and SYDVKM. V dropped 1 base and J dropped 8 bases, with 12 bases sitting between them. CDR3 sequence: CASSLSVDSHIQYF. The CDR3 DNA is TGTGCCAGCAGTTTATCAGTTGACAGCCACATTCAGTACTTC.